This T cell receptor beta chain was recorded in a study of identical twins. MiXCR was run by TCRdb on the 5' RACE reads, yielding one entry per CDR3 protein. The sample includes 500,000 to 650,000 distinct CDR3 sequences, about 22% seen only once; the top ten take approximately 0.49%. Looked up from germline, CDR1 is LNHDA and CDR2 is SQIVND (reference sequence). The CDR3 sequence is 19 residues long. J gave up 7 bases and V 4 bases, and 17 bases lay outside the gene matches. These data were likewise used in another study, on yellow fever vaccine responses in identical twins.

Sequenced material: CD4+ T cells sorted from blood. The chain uses TRBV19 and TRBJ2-1, with 12 bases lining up with TRBD2. This TCR derives from a woman aged 18-29 years in good health. This CDR3 reads CASSTTPSLAGGPWNEQFF. The CDR3 DNA reads TGTGCCAGTAGTACGACTCCCTCCCTAGCGGGAGGGCCTTGGAATGAGCAGTTCTTC.